The 21 T cell receptor beta chains in this list originate from one sample, sequenced in a study of spatial heterogeneity in lung cancer. Sample time point: blood at routine non-recurrence follow-up after resection. TCRdb ran MiXCR on the 5' RACE reads and lists one entry per CDR3 protein. Altogether fewer than 25,000 distinct CDR3 sequences are present, around 9.6% being singletons, with the ten largest covering about 20%. The source was PBMCs, collected at follow-up. These receptors came from a male donor with early-stage non-small cell lung cancer.

This clonotype was picked up a small number of times. This chain connects TRBV7-6 to TRBJ2-3; D may be TRBD1 or TRBD2 (6 bases each). The ends were cut back, 3 bases at V and 4 bases at J, with 11 bases in the middle. Per the germline V gene, CDR1 is SGHVS and CDR2 is FNYEAQ. CDR3 size: 14 residues. CDR3 bases: TGTGCCAGCAGCTTGGCAGGGGAGGCAGATACGCAGTATTTT. Translation: CASSLAGEADTQYF.

As to this clonotype: With a much larger clone just one base away, this may be a read error. V usage is TRBV18 and J usage is TRBJ1-1; 11 nucleotides line up with TRBD1. Germline V gene lookup returns CDR1 KGHSH and CDR2 LQKENI. This CDR3 is 14 amino acids long. The CDR3 reads CTSSQGTGGTEAFF. CDR3 DNA: TGTACCAGCTCACAAGGGACAGGGGGAACTGAAGCTTTCTTT. The full variable domain, completed using reference TRBV18 and TRBJ1-1, is NAGVMQNPRHLVRRRGQEARLRCSPMKGHSHVYWYRQLPEEGLKFMVYLQKENIIDESGMPKERFSAEFPKEGPSILRIQQVVRGDSAAYFCTSSQGTGGTEAFFGQGTRLTVV.

This clonotype appeared many times. The CDR3, as DNA: TGTGCCAGCACCGATTATGGCGAGACCCAGTACTTC. This codes for CASTDYGETQYF. V usage is TRBV12-3 or TRBV12-4 and J usage is TRBJ2-5, with D uncertain. The CDR3 runs to 12 residues. With 7 bases removed from V and 5 bases from J, the gap between germline ends came to 11 bases.

V gene TRBV4-1 combines with J gene TRBJ2-5; tentative D call: TRBD1 (6 bases). Germline CDR1 and CDR2: MGHRA and YSYEKL. The CDR3 is 15 amino acids. Trimming removed 3 bases from V and 4 bases from J, with 15 bases in between. The DNA for the CDR3 is TGCGCCAGCAGCCACCCACAGGGTGTCGGAGAGACCCAGTACTTC. It encodes CASSHPQGVGETQYF.

This clonotype was counted ten times or more. The chain couples TRBV2 to TRBJ2-3, with 9 bases that match TRBD2. The trim removed 5 bases at V and 4 bases at J, leaving 13 bases unmatched. This CDR3 has 17 amino acids. Germline V gene data show CDR1 as SNHLY and CDR2 as FYNNEI. The CDR3 loop is CASSPSEASGDSDTQYF. CDR3 sequence (DNA): TGTGCCAGCAGTCCCTCCGAGGCTAGCGGGGACTCAGATACGCAGTATTTT.

This clonotype has a count of ten or more. The chain recombines TRBV5-1 with TRBJ1-5; TRBD1 is a possible D gene (6 bases). This CDR3 comprises 15 residues. From germline, CDR1 is SGHRS and CDR2 YFSETQ. Trimming took 4 bases from V and 5 from J, leaving 16 bases between them. For the CDR3, the DNA is TGCGCCAGCAGCGAGGGCACAGGGCGAGATCAGCCCCAGCATTTT. As protein: CASSEGTGRDQPQHF.

The genes are TRBV20-1 and TRBJ2-2; the D is unclear. The CDR3 is 16 amino acids. V shed 0 bases and J shed 0 bases, with 11 bases lying between them. The V gene's germline CDR1 is DFQATT and CDR2 SNEGSKA (reference sequence). The CDR3 nucleotides are TGCAGTGCTAGAGACGTACAGAACTCGAACACCGGGGAGCTGTTTTTT. This codes for CSARDVQNSNTGELFF.

This clonotype occurred a few times. This chain uses TRBV20-1 with TRBJ2-3; 7 bases agree with TRBD2. The V gene end was trimmed by 0 bases and the J gene end by 12 bases; junction bases not matched to a gene: 6. The CDR3 covers 12 residues. Germline CDR1 is DFQATT and CDR2 is SNEGSKA (reference sequence). CDR3 sequence (DNA): TGCAGTGCTAGAGATCGACTAGCACTACAGTATTTT. Amino acid sequence: CSARDRLALQYF.

This clonotype was seen ten or more times. The chain has TRBV5-1 and TRBJ2-5; the D gene is possibly TRBD1 (6 bases). This CDR3 region has 14 residues. V gave up 0 bases and J gave up 3 bases, with 9 bases separating them. Germline V gene lookup returns CDR1 SGHRS and CDR2 YFSETQ. CDR3 nucleotides: TGCGCCAGCAGCTTGGAACAGGGCGAAGAGACCCAGTACTTC. Encoded protein: CASSLEQGEETQYF.

This clonotype was detected ten times or more. The rearrangement joins TRBV7-9 to TRBJ2-3; the D gene is possibly TRBD1 (5 bases). V lost 3 bases and J 4 bases, leaving 11 bases between the germline ends. The CDR3 is made up of 14 amino acids. Germline V gene data show CDR1 as SEHNR and CDR2 as FQNEAQ (reference sequence). The DNA for the CDR3 is TGTGCCAGCAGCTTTTCTCCAGGGCCAGATACGCAGTATTTT. Protein product: CASSFSPGPDTQYF. The full variable domain, its missing parts supplied by reference TRBV7-9 and TRBJ2-3, is DTGVSQNPRHKITKRGQNVTFRCDPISEHNRLYWYRQTLGQGPEFLTYFQNEAQLEKSRLLSDRFSAERPKGSFSTLEIQRTEQGDSAMYLCASSFSPGPDTQYFGPGTRLTVL.

This clonotype has a count of ten or more. The chain carries TRBV9 and TRBJ2-5, with D perhaps given as TRBD1 or TRBD2 (5 bases each). Germline-derived CDR1 and CDR2 are SGDLS and YYNGEE. This CDR3 has 15 amino acids. Trimming cost V 2 bases and J 1 base, with 12 bases left between them. The CDR3 spells CASSVLVGTQETQYF. The CDR3 DNA is TGTGCCAGCAGCGTTCTAGTGGGGACCCAAGAGACCCAGTACTTC.

This chain links TRBV14 with TRBJ1-2; D unresolved. CDR1 and CDR2 from the germline V gene are SGHDN and FVKESK. Trimming took off 0 bases at V and 5 bases at J, with 7 bases between the two ends. The CDR3 has 13 residues. CDR3: CASSQETLYGYTF. The CDR3 DNA sequence: TGTGCCAGCAGCCAAGAGACTCTTTATGGCTACACCTTC.

J is TRBJ1-4 and V is TRBV6-2 or TRBV6-3; the match to TRBD1 covers 8 bases. The germline CDR1 and CDR2 sequences are MNHEY and SVGEGT. The CDR3 is 15 amino acids. V shed 5 bases, J shed 2 bases, and the junction held 4 bases outside the gene matches. The CDR3 bases are TGTGCCAGCAGTCCCGGACAGGGCACTAATGAAAAACTGTTTTTT. Its protein product is CASSPGQGTNEKLFF.

The chain uses TRBV18 and TRBJ2-7, with 8 bases identical to TRBD2. CDR3 size: 17 residues. The germline gives CDR1 KGHSH, CDR2 LQKENI. The junction had 11 bases not matched to a gene; V was cut back by 3 bases and J by 1 base. Here the CDR3 DNA reads TGTGCCAGCTCACCGCGGGGGGCCGGGGCTGGGTCCTACGAGCAGTACTTC. Its protein product is CASSPRGAGAGSYEQYF. The variable domain in full, completed from reference TRBV18 and TRBJ2-7, reads NAGVMQNPRHLVRRRGQEARLRCSPMKGHSHVYWYRQLPEEGLKFMVYLQKENIIDESGMPKERFSAEFPKEGPSILRIQQVVRGDSAAYFCASSPRGAGAGSYEQYFGPGTRLTVT.

This clonotype was counted between two and nine times. The chain carries TRBV20-1 and TRBJ2-7; D not resolved. The CDR3 spans 12 residues. V was cut by 3 bases and J by 3 bases, with 9 bases left in between. The germline V gene has CDR1 DFQATT and CDR2 SNEGSKA (reference sequence). The CDR3 loop reads CSARPRNYEQYF. Here the CDR3 DNA reads TGCAGTGCTAGGCCCCGGAACTACGAGCAGTACTTC.

This clonotype appeared a single time. The V and J genes are TRBV11-2 and TRBJ2-4; the match to TRBD1 covers 7 bases. J was trimmed by 2 bases and V by 3 bases; bases with no gene match: 7. Germline values: CDR1 SGHAT, CDR2 FQNNGV. The CDR3 runs to 16 residues. CDR3 coding DNA: TGTGCCAGCAGCTTTACTAGACAGGGTTCCAAAAACATTCAGTACTTC. Its translation is CASSFTRQGSKNIQYF.

This clonotype was counted only a few times. This chain connects TRBV20-1 to TRBJ2-1; 7 bases map to TRBD1. The CDR3 is made up of 14 amino acids. V lost 6 bases to trimming and J lost 3 bases; unmatched junction nucleotides: 8. Looked up from germline, CDR1 is DFQATT and CDR2 is SNEGSKA (reference sequence). CDR3 coding DNA: TGCAGTGCACCCCGGGACAGAAACTACAATGAGCAGTTCTTC. Its translation is CSAPRDRNYNEQFF.

This clonotype was recorded at least ten times. The chain combines TRBV4-2 with TRBJ1-1; tentative D call: TRBD1 (5 bases). With 6 bases removed from V and 5 bases from J, the gap between germline ends came to 22 bases. The CDR3 totals 16 residues. CDR1 is LGHNA and CDR2 is YNFKEQ in the germline V gene. CDR3 bases: TGTGCCAGCAGTCCTCGAACAGGCGCTCAATCGACTGAAGCTTTCTTT. It translates to CASSPRTGAQSTEAFF.

This clonotype was recorded at least ten times. The chain has TRBV7-9 and TRBJ1-6, with 7 positions matching TRBD1. J lost 7 bases, V lost 2 bases, and 8 bases had no gene match. CDR1 is SEHNR, CDR2 FQNEAQ, per germline (reference sequence). CDR3 size: 16 residues. This CDR3 reads CASSLWAGGPNSPLHF. The CDR3 bases are TGTGCCAGCAGCTTATGGGCAGGGGGTCCCAATTCACCCCTCCACTTT.

The V gene is TRBV12-3 or TRBV12-4, the J gene TRBJ2-7, with D perhaps TRBD1 (5 bases). The CDR3 contains 14 residues. V was shortened by 4 bases and J by 3 bases, with 13 bases between the two germline ends. The CDR3 protein is CASSSNRRGYEQYF. Here the CDR3 DNA reads TGTGCCAGCAGTTCTAACAGAAGGGGCTACGAGCAGTACTTC.

This clonotype was recorded many times. V usage is TRBV7-2 and J usage is TRBJ1-6, with no clear D. Germline V gene data show CDR1 as SGHTA and CDR2 as FQGNSA. V gave up 2 bases and J gave up 8 bases, with 7 bases separating them. CDR3 length equals 13 residues. CDR3 in amino acids: CASSLLPYSPLHF. The CDR3 DNA reads as TGTGCCAGCAGCTTACTCCCTTATTCACCCCTCCACTTT.